The 10 T cell receptor beta chains reported below all come from one sample, sequenced in a study of response to subunit inactivated influenza vaccine. TCRdb itself ran the RT-PCR reads through MiXCR, one entry per CDR3 protein. The sample carries about 500,000 distinct CDR3 sequences, approximately 17% recorded once. Source: CD4+ T cells sorted from PBMCs, taken less than 30 months after vaccination. The receptors derive from a man between 50 and 75 years old who received an inactivated influenza vaccine.

V usage is TRBV27 and J usage is TRBJ2-3, with 7 bases lining up with TRBD2. The CDR3 consists of 19 residues. Germline values: CDR1 MNHEY, CDR2 SMNVEV (reference sequence). The J segment lost 0 bases and the V segment lost 5 bases, leaving 17 bases of the junction unmatched. The DNA of the CDR3 is TGTGCCAGCAGTCCTCCCCGTAGGGGACTATTGGTTAGCACAGATACGCAGTATTTT. Encoded protein: CASSPPRRGLLVSTDTQYF.

This clonotype has just a few counts. V usage is TRBV6-2 or TRBV6-3 and J usage is TRBJ2-1; TRBD2 agrees at 8 bases. The CDR3 is 13 amino acids. Trimming at V came to 5 bases and at J to 6 bases, leaving 3 bases not matched to a gene. Germline V gene data show CDR1 as MNHEY and CDR2 as SVGEGT. The CDR3: CASSTSGINEQFF. The CDR3, as DNA: TGTGCCAGCAGTACTAGCGGAATCAATGAGCAGTTCTTC.

This clonotype was seen a few times. The chain joins TRBV9 to TRBJ1-2, with D unresolved. Germline V gene sequence: CDR1 SGDLS, CDR2 YYNGEE. The length of the CDR3 is 14 residues. Between the trimmed V and J ends, which lost 0 bases and 2 bases, there was a span of 8 bases. CDR3 protein: CASSVEAANYGYTF. The CDR3 DNA is TGTGCCAGCAGCGTAGAGGCGGCAAACTATGGCTACACCTTC. Filled out from reference TRBV9 and TRBJ1-2, the complete variable domain reads DSGVTQTPKHLITATGQRVTLRCSPRSGDLSVYWYQQSLDQGLQFLIQYYNGEERAKGNILERFSAQQFPDLHSELNLSSLELGDSALYFCASSVEAANYGYTFGSGTRLTVV.

There are a few counts of this clonotype. The V and J genes are TRBV28 and TRBJ1-5; D may be TRBD1 (6 bases). Trimming took off 3 bases at V and 4 bases at J, with 13 bases between the two ends. Germline CDR1 MDHEN, CDR2 SYDVKM. The CDR3 consists of 15 residues. The CDR3 spells CASSFGQGPNQPQHF. In DNA form, the CDR3 reads TGTGCCAGCAGTTTCGGGCAGGGGCCAAATCAGCCCCAGCATTTT.

A note on this clonotype: Since a much larger clone is just one base distant, this may be a read error. The chain couples TRBV5-6 to TRBJ2-1; TRBD2 matches 14 bases. Germline V gene lookup returns CDR1 SGHDT and CDR2 YYEEEE. The CDR3 is made up of 16 amino acids. The CDR3: CVSSLGLAGVGNEQFF. In DNA, the CDR3 is TGTGTCAGCAGCTTGGGACTAGCGGGAGTTGGGAATGAGCAGTTCTTC.

This clonotype has only a few counts. V is TRBV12-3 or TRBV12-4 and J is TRBJ2-1; 7 bases line up with TRBD2. This CDR3 is 16 amino acids long. After removal of 5 bases from V and 12 bases from J, the junction contained 19 bases not matched to a gene. The CDR3 coding sequence is TGTGCCAGCAGTCTCCGGGGGGTAGCGGGTCCAAGGGGGCAGTTCTTC. Amino acids: CASSLRGVAGPRGQFF.

This rearrangement joins TRBV3-1 to TRBJ1-2; D unclear. Germline V CDR1 and CDR2: LGHDT, YNNKEL (reference sequence). The length of the CDR3 is 14 residues. With 4 bases removed from V and 5 bases from J, the gap between germline ends came to 14 bases. The DNA for the CDR3 is TGTGCCAGCAGCCCGGGCGGTTACAGTTATGGCTACACCTTC. Its protein is CASSPGGYSYGYTF. The full variable domain, in which reference TRBV3-1 and TRBJ1-2 provide the parts outside the CDR3, is DTAVSQTPKYLVTQMGNDKSIKCEQNLGHDTMYWYKQDSKKFLKIMFSYNNKELIINETVPNRFSPKSPDKAHLNLHINSLELGDSAVYFCASSPGGYSYGYTFGSGTRLTVV.

DNA of the CDR3: TGTGCCAGCAGCCCCCTCGCTGCAGATACGCAGTATTTT. It codes for CASSPLAADTQYF. The genes are TRBV3-1 and TRBJ2-3; D remains ambiguous. Trimming left V 4 bases short and J 4 bases short, with 9 bases between. The germline V gene encodes CDR1 LGHDT and CDR2 YNNKEL (reference sequence). The CDR3 length is 13 residues.

The CDR3 DNA reads as TGTGCCAGCAGTGACTACAGGGACTACGAGCAGTACTTC. As protein: CASSDYRDYEQYF. The chain joins TRBV25-1 to TRBJ2-7; perhaps TRBD1 as D (6 bases). The CDR3 is 13 residues long. Germline CDR1 is MGHDK and CDR2 is SYGVNS. The V end was cut by 3 bases, the J end by 3 bases, with 9 bases between.

This clonotype was counted ten times or more. This sequence joins TRBV20-1 and TRBJ1-3; D is unresolved. Trimming took 5 bases from V and 4 from J, leaving 12 bases between them. This CDR3 has 13 amino acids. Germline-derived CDR1 and CDR2 are DFQATT and SNEGSKA (reference sequence). The CDR3 spells CSAVLPGGNTIYF. The CDR3 DNA reads as TGCAGTGCTGTCCTTCCGGGCGGAAACACCATATATTTT.